This T cell receptor beta chain was retrieved from a study of shared clonotypes between healthy human individuals. At the level of the study: Donor ages ranged 18 to 49 years: a couple of women, a few men.

As to this clone: Its cognate antigen is unknown.

Overall study results and limits: Non-shared clonotypes displayed generation probabilities falling below those of clonotypes present in all four donors.

CDR3 length: 17 residues. Germline V gives CDR1 MNHNS, CDR2 SASEGT. The ends were cut back, 2 bases at V and 6 bases at J, with 19 bases in the middle. The assay ran at deep level. The repertoire was sequenced with immunoSEQ multiplex PCR; TCRdb's copy has only in-frame clones and lacks some. The sample records more than 550,000 clones, around 70% being singletons. The sample comprised memory CD4+ T cells sorted from blood. Subset specified: CD45RA-negative fraction. This TCR was recovered from a woman aged 30 to 39 in good health. The chain has TRBV6-1 and TRBJ2-2; D is perhaps TRBD1 (5 bases). The CDR3 loop reads CASSERTGSLRPGELFF. The CDR3 nucleotides are TGTGCCAGCAGTGAAAGAACAGGTTCCCTAAGGCCCGGGGAGCTGTTTTTT.